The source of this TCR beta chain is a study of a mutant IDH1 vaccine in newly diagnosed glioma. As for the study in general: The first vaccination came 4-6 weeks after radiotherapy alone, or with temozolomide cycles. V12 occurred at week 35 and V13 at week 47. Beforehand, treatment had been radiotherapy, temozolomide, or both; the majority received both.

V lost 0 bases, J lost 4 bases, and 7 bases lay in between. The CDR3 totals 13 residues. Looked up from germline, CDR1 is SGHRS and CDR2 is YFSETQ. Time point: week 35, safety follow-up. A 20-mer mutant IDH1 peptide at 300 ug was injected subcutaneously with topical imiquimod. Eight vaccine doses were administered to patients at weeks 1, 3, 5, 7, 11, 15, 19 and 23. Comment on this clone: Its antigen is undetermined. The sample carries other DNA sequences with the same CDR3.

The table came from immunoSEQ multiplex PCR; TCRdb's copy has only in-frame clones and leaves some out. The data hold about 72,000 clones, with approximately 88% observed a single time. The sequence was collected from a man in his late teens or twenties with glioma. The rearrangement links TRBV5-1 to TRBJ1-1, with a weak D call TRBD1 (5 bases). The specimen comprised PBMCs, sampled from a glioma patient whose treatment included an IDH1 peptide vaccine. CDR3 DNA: TGCGCCAGCAGCTTGGAGGGGAGCACTGAAGCTTTCTTT. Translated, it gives CASSLEGSTEAFF.